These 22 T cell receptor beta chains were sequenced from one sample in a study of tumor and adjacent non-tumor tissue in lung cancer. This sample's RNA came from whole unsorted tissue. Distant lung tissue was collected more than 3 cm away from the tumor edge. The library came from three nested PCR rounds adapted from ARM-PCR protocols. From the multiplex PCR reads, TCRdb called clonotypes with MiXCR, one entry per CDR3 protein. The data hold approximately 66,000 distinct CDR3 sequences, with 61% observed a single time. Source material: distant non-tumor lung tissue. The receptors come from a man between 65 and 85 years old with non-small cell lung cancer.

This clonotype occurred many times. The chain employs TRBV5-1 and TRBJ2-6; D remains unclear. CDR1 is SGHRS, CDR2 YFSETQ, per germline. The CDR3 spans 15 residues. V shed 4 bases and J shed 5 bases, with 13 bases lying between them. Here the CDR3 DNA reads TGCGCCAGCAGCCTGGAGCACGCCAGGGCCAACGTCCTGACTTTC. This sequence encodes CASSLEHARANVLTF.

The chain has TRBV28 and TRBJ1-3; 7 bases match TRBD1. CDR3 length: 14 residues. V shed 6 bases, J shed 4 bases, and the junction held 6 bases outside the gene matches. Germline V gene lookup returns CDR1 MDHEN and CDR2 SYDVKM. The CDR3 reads CASSLGTDGNTIYF. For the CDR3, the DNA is TGTGCCAGCAGCCTAGGGACAGACGGAAACACCATATATTTT.

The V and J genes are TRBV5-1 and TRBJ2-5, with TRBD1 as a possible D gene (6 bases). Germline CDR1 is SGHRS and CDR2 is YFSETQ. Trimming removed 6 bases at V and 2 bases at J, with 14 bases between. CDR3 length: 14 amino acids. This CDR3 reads CASNPRTEQETQYF. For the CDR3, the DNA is TGCGCCAGCAACCCCCGGACAGAACAAGAGACCCAGTACTTC.

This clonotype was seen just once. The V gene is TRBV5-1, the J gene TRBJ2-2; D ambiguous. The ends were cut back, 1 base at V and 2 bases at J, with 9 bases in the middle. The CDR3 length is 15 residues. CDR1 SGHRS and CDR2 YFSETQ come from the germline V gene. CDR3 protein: CASSLLADNTGELFF. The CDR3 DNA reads TGCGCCAGCAGCTTGCTGGCAGATAACACCGGGGAGCTGTTTTTT.

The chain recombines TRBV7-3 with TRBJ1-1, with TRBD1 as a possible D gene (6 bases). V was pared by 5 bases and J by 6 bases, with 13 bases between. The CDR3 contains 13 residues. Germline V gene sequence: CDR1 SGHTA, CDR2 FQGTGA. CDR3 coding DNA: TGTGCCAGCAGCATCTCGGAGGGGGCTGAAGCTTTCTTT. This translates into CASSISEGAEAFF.

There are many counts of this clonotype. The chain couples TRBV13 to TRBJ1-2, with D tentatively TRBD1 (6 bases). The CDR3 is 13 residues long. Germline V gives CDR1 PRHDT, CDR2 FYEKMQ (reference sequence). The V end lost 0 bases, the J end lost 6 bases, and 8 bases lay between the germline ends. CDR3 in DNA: TGTGCCAGCAGCTTAGGACAGGGAGATGGCTACACCTTC. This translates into CASSLGQGDGYTF.

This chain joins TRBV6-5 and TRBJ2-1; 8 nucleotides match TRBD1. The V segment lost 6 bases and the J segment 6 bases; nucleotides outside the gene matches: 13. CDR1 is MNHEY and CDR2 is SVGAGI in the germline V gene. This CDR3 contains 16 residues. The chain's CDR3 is CASRASRGRGGNEQFF. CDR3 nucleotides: TGTGCCAGCAGGGCTAGCAGGGGGCGGGGTGGCAATGAGCAGTTCTTC.

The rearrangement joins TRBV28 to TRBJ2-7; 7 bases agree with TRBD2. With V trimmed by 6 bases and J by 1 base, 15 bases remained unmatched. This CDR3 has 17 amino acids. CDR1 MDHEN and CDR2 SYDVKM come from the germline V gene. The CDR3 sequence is CASRRLTGGLRSYEQYF. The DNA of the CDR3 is TGTGCCAGCAGGAGACTAACGGGAGGTCTACGGTCCTACGAGCAGTACTTC.

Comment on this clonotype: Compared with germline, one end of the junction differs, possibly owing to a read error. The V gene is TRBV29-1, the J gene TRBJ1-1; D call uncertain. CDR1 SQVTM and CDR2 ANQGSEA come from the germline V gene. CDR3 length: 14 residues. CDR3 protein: CSALKTHMNTESFF. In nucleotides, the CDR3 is TGCAGCGCCCTGAAGACGCATATGAACACTGAATCTTTCTTT. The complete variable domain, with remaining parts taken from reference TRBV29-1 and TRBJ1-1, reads SAVISQKPSRDICQRGTSLTIQCQVDSQVTMMFWYRQQPGQSLTLIATANQGSEATYESGFVIDKFPISRPNLTFSTLTVSNMSPEDSSIYLCSALKTHMNTESFFGQGTRLTVV.

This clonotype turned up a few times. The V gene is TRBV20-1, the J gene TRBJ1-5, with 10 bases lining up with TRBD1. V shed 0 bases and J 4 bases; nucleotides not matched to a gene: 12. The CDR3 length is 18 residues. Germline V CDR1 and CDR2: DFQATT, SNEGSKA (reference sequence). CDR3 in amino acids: CSAREPGSGTGANQPQHF. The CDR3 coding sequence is TGCAGTGCTAGAGAACCGGGGTCCGGGACAGGGGCGAATCAGCCCCAGCATTTT.

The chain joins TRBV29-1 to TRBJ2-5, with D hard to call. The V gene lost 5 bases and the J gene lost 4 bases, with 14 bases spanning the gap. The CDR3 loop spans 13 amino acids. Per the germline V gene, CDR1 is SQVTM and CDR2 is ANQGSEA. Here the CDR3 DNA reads TGCAGCGTTAGGGCTGGGGTGGGAGAGACCCAGTACTTC. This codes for CSVRAGVGETQYF. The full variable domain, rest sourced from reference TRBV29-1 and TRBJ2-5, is SAVISQKPSRDICQRGTSLTIQCQVDSQVTMMFWYRQQPGQSLTLIATANQGSEATYESGFVIDKFPISRPNLTFSTLTVSNMSPEDSSIYLCSVRAGVGETQYFGPGTRLLVL.

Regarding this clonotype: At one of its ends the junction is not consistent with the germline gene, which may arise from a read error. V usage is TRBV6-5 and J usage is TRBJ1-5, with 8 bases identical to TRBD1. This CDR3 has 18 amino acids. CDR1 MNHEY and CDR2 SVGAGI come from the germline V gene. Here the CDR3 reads CVSSQRMDRVQINQPQHF. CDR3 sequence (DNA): TGTGTCAGTAGTCAGCGGATGGACAGGGTGCAGATCAATCAGCCCCAGCACTTT.

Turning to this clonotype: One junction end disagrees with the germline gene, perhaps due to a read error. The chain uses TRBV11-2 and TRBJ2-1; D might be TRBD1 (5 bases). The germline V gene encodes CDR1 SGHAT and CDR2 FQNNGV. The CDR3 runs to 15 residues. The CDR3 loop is CAGSFRAGSSGGQFF. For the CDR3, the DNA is TGTGCCGGCAGCTTCAGGGCCGGATCCTCTGGCGGGCAGTTCTTC.

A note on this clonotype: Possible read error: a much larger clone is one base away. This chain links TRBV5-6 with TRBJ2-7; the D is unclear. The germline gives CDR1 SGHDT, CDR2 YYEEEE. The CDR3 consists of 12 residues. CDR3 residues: CANSSVSYEQYF. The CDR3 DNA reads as TGTGCCAACAGCTCCGTATCCTACGAGCAGTACTTC.

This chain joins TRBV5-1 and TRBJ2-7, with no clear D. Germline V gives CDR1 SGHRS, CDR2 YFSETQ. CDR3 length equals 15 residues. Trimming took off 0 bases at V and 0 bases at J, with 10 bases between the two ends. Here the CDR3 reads CASSLVGGPSYEQYF. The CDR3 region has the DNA TGCGCCAGCAGCTTGGTCGGCGGACCCTCCTACGAGCAGTACTTC.

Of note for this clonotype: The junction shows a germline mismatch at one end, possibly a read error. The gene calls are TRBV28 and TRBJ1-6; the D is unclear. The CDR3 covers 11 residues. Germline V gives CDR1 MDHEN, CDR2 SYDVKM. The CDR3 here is CVSSFGVPLHF. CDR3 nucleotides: TGTGTCAGCAGTTTTGGAGTACCCCTCCACTTT.

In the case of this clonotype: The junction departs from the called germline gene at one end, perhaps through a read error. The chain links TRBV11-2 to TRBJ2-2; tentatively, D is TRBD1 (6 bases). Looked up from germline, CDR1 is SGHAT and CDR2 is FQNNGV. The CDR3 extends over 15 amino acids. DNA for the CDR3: TGTACCAGCAGCTTATACAGGGAGCAGGCCGGGGAGCTGTTTTTT. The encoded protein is CTSSLYREQAGELFF.

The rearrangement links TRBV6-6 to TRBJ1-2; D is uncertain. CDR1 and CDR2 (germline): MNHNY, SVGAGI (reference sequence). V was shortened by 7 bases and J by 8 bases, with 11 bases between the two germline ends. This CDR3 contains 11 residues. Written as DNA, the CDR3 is TGTGCCAGCATCCACGGGGAGGGCTACACCTTC. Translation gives CASIHGEGYTF.

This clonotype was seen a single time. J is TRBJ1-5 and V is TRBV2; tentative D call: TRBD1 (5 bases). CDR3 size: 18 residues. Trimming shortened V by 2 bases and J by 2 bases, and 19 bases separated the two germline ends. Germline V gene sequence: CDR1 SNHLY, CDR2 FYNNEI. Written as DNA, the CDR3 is TGTGCCAGCAGTGAAAGCCCTCTCGGACGAGGGGGCAATCAGCCCCAGCATTTT. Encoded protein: CASSESPLGRGGNQPQHF.

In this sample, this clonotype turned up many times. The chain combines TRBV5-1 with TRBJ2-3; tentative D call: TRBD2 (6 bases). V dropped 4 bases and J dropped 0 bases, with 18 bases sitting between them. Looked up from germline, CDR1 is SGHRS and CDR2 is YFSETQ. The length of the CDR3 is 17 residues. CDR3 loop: CASSRDSQRPSTDTQYF. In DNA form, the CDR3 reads TGCGCCAGCAGCCGGGACTCCCAGAGACCTAGCACAGATACGCAGTATTTT.

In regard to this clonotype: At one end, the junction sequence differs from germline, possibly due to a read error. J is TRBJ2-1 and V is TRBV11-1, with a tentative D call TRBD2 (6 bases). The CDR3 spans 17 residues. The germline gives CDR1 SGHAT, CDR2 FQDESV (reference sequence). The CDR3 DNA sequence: TGTGCCTGCAGCCTTGGGCAGTGGAGGGGCCAAATCAGTGAGCAGTTCTTC. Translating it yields CACSLGQWRGQISEQFF. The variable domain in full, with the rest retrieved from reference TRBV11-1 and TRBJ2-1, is EAEVAQSPRYKITEKSQAVAFWCDPISGHATLYWYRQILGQGPELLVQFQDESVVDDSQLPKDRFSAERLKGVDSTLKIQPAELGDSAMYLCACSLGQWRGQISEQFFGPGTRLTVL.

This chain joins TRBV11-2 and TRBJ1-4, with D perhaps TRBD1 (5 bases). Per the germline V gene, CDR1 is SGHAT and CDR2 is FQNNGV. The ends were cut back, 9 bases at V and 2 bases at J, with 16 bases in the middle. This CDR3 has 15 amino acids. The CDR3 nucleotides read TGTGCCAGTAGCGCCCAGTGGGGGACTAATGAAAAACTGTTTTTT. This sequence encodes CASSAQWGTNEKLFF.